These 17 T cell receptor beta chains came from one sample sequenced in a study of OX40 agonist ivuxolimab in advanced cancers. TCRdb keeps only in-frame clones here, not all; method: immunoSEQ multiplex PCR. The repertoire holds 9,500 to 12,000 clones, with 70% to 85% as singletons. Specimen: CD4+ or CD8+ T cells sorted from blood, collected in a trial of the OX40 agonist ivuxolimab. The source is an adult with an advanced solid tumor such as melanoma, head and neck, liver or kidney cancer.

The chain joins TRBV19 to TRBJ2-7, with 7 positions matching TRBD2. V lost 8 bases to trimming and J lost 5 bases; unmatched junction nucleotides: 15. Germline CDR1 and CDR2: LNHDA and SQIVND (reference sequence). CDR3 length: 15 residues. The CDR3 region has the DNA TGTGCCAGTGGAATAGACGGGAGGCCTGTGGACGAGCAGTACTTC. This codes for CASGIDGRPVDEQYF.

V gene TRBV28 combines with J gene TRBJ2-7, with 11 nucleotides matching TRBD2. The germline CDR1 and CDR2 sequences are MDHEN and SYDVKM. V lost 5 bases, J lost 7 bases, and 10 bases stayed unmatched. The CDR3 extends over 15 amino acids. CDR3 residues: CASSPPGSGRDEQYF. DNA for the CDR3: TGTGCCAGCAGTCCCCCGGGTAGCGGGAGGGATGAGCAGTACTTC.

The chain links TRBV4-3 to TRBJ2-4, with 7 positions matching TRBD2. From germline, CDR1 is LGHNA and CDR2 YSLEER. Germline trimming cut 1 base from V and 0 bases from J; bases unmatched to any gene: 12. This CDR3 region has 19 residues. CDR3 amino acids: CASSQGNWGGALAKNIQYF. The CDR3 DNA follows: TGCGCCAGCAGCCAAGGGAATTGGGGGGGAGCACTAGCCAAAAACATTCAGTACTTC.

This sequence joins TRBV19 and TRBJ2-7; D not certain. The CDR3 contains 12 residues. Per germline, CDR1 LNHDA and CDR2 SQIVND (reference sequence). V lost 8 bases, J lost 4 bases, and 12 bases lay in between. CDR3 residues: CASAGGEYEQYF. The DNA of the CDR3 is TGTGCCAGTGCCGGTGGGGAATACGAGCAGTACTTC.

The chain combines TRBV10-3 with TRBJ2-7; D gene unclear. The CDR3 contains 13 residues. CDR1 ENHRY and CDR2 SYGVKD come from the germline V gene. The ends were cut back, 6 bases at V and 5 bases at J, with 14 bases in the middle. The CDR3 nucleotides are TGTGCCATCAGCCCGGACCTTATGGACGAGCAGTACTTC. As protein: CAISPDLMDEQYF.

This clone was seen only a few times. The V gene is TRBV25-1, the J gene TRBJ2-1, with D possibly being TRBD2 (7 bases). The CDR3 spans 16 residues. Germline V gives CDR1 MGHDK, CDR2 SYGVNS. The ends were cut back, 5 bases at V and 7 bases at J, with 21 bases in the middle. CDR3 sequence (DNA): TGTGCCAGCAGTCTGGGGGGGGCAGGATTGGGAAATGAGCAGTTCTTC. Amino acid sequence: CASSLGGAGLGNEQFF.

The genes are TRBV15 and TRBJ2-7, with D hard to call. Trimming took off 0 bases at V and 2 bases at J, with 8 bases between the two ends. Germline-derived CDR1 and CDR2 are LNHNV and YYDKDF (reference sequence). This CDR3 region has 14 residues. CDR3 in DNA: TGTGCCACCAGCAGAGATGTCGGAACCTACGAGCAGTACTTC. It translates to CATSRDVGTYEQYF.

The chain has TRBV10-1 and TRBJ2-7; a possible D gene is TRBD1 (6 bases). Trimming took off 9 bases at V and 2 bases at J, with 17 bases between the two ends. The CDR3 is 14 amino acids. Per the germline V gene, CDR1 is WNHNN and CDR2 is SYGVQD (reference sequence). CDR3 coding DNA: TGCGCCAGGACCCACAGGGCCGTGACCTACGAGCAGTACTTC. Translated: CARTHRAVTYEQYF.

V usage is TRBV7-3 and J usage is TRBJ1-5; unclear D gene. Trimming shortened V by 2 bases and J by 5 bases, and 10 bases separated the two germline ends. Germline CDR1 SGHTA, CDR2 FQGTGA. The CDR3 runs to 14 residues. The CDR3 protein is CASSLFTSDQPQHF. The CDR3 coding sequence is TGTGCCAGCAGCTTATTCACGTCTGATCAGCCCCAGCATTTT.

The rearrangement links TRBV11-3 to TRBJ2-6; D unclear. Trimming removed 1 base from V and 4 bases from J, with 5 bases in between. CDR1 is SGHNT and CDR2 is YENEEA in the germline V gene. The CDR3 runs 14 residues. CDR3: CASSLGSGANVLTF. The CDR3 region has the DNA TGTGCCAGCAGCTTAGGGTCCGGGGCCAACGTCCTGACTTTC. The complete variable domain, with remaining parts taken from reference TRBV11-3 and TRBJ2-6, reads EAGVVQSPRYKIIEKKQPVAFWCNPISGHNTLYWYLQNLGQGPELLIRYENEEAVDDSQLPKDRFSAERLKGVDSTLKIQPAELGDSAVYLCASSLGSGANVLTFGAGSRLTVL.

This chain connects TRBV5-1 to TRBJ2-1; the match to TRBD2 covers 9 bases. The CDR3 sequence is 16 residues long. J lost 1 base, V lost 4 bases, and 6 bases had no gene match. Germline CDR1 and CDR2: SGHRS and YFSETQ. Here the CDR3 DNA reads TGCGCCAGCAGCCAAAGGACTAGCGATTCCTACAATGAGCAGTTCTTC. Its protein is CASSQRTSDSYNEQFF.

This chain joins TRBV4-2 and TRBJ2-1; D perhaps matches TRBD2 (6 bases). The CDR3 extends over 15 amino acids. From germline, CDR1 is LGHNA and CDR2 YNFKEQ. Trimming cost V 0 bases and J 6 bases, with 12 bases left between them. Here the CDR3 reads CASSQDPGTGNEQFF. CDR3 sequence (DNA): TGTGCCAGCAGCCAAGATCCCGGGACTGGCAATGAGCAGTTCTTC.

The rearrangement uses TRBV6-5 and TRBJ2-5; D may match TRBD1 or TRBD2 (6 bases each). Trimming took 4 bases from V and 1 from J, leaving 13 bases between them. CDR1 is MNHEY, CDR2 SVGAGI, per germline. The CDR3 spans 15 residues. In nucleotides, the CDR3 is TGTGCCAGCAGTTCCCTAGGGGGGTCCCAAGAGACCCAGTACTTC. Translating it yields CASSSLGGSQETQYF.

This chain links TRBV9 with TRBJ1-4; possibly TRBD1 for D (5 bases). The CDR3 runs to 12 residues. V lost 4 bases, J lost 8 bases, and 9 bases lay in between. From germline, CDR1 is SGDLS and CDR2 YYNGEE. CDR3 in amino acids: CASSTPGEKLFF. DNA of the CDR3: TGTGCCAGCAGCACCCCAGGGGAAAAACTGTTTTTT.

This clone was seen a handful of times. This chain connects TRBV9 to TRBJ1-1; D may be TRBD1 (5 bases). CDR3 length: 11 residues. Germline CDR1 reads SGDLS; CDR2 reads YYNGEE. Between the trimmed V and J ends, which lost 5 bases and 13 bases, there was a span of 15 bases. The CDR3 coding sequence is TGTGCCAGCAGTTCCAGGGCAGAATATTTCTTT. Encoded protein: CASSSRAEYFF.

This chain joins TRBV7-3 and TRBJ2-3; either TRBD1 or TRBD2 may supply D (6 bases each). The CDR3 contains 14 residues. V shed 2 bases and J shed 5 bases, with 11 bases lying between them. In germline, CDR1 is SGHTA, CDR2 FQGTGA. CDR3 in amino acids: CASSLGGLEDTQYF. The CDR3, as DNA: TGTGCCAGCAGCTTAGGGGGGCTGGAAGATACGCAGTATTTT.

The V gene is TRBV28, the J gene TRBJ2-7; 8 bases align to TRBD1. Germline CDR1 and CDR2: MDHEN and SYDVKM. The CDR3 contains 13 residues. The J segment lost 3 bases and the V segment lost 5 bases, leaving 3 bases of the junction unmatched. The CDR3 region is CASSPGQGYEQYF. CDR3 nucleotides: TGTGCCAGCAGTCCCGGACAGGGCTACGAGCAGTACTTC.